Below, 18 T cell receptor beta chains from the same sample are listed, as sequenced in a study of T cell repertoires in cytomegalovirus infection. One entry per CDR3 protein results from TCRdb running MiXCR on the reads. The sample yields 200,000 or so distinct CDR3 sequences, over 25% seen once. The sequenced sample was PBMCs. These receptors were collected from a human donor in good health (CMV status not recorded). Some clones in this sample may be carry-over from other donors' samples.

In the case of this clonotype: Possible read error: a much larger clone is one base away. This chain joins TRBV7-2 and TRBJ2-3; TRBD1 might be the D (6 bases). The CDR3 length is 17 residues. The germline gives CDR1 SGHTA, CDR2 FQGNSA. Deletions cut 5 bases from V and 1 base from J, with 19 bases between. This chain's CDR3 is CASSQGPLASGTDTQYF. The CDR3 DNA reads TGTGCCAGCAGCCAGGGGCCTCTCGCATCGGGCACAGATACGCAGTATTTT.

The table lists this clonotype with a few counts. This rearrangement joins TRBV7-2 to TRBJ2-3; 7 nucleotides align to TRBD2. This CDR3 comprises 16 residues. V lost 4 bases, J lost 3 bases, and 10 bases stayed unmatched. Germline loops: CDR1 SGHTA, CDR2 FQGNSA. As DNA, the CDR3 is TGTGCCAGCAGCTCCCCCGGGGACTACAGTACAGATACGCAGTATTTT. As protein: CASSSPGDYSTDTQYF.

This clonotype has more than one count but fewer than ten. V usage is TRBV12-3 or TRBV12-4 and J usage is TRBJ1-1; D is possibly TRBD1 (5 bases). This CDR3 region has 13 residues. Deletions cut 8 bases from V and 4 bases from J, with 14 bases between. Written as DNA, the CDR3 is TGTGCCAGCGCTTTAAGGGGCTCCACTGAAGCTTTCTTT. Its protein is CASALRGSTEAFF.

The chain has TRBV12-3 or TRBV12-4 and TRBJ1-1, with 8 bases matching TRBD1. There are 14 residues in the CDR3. Losses at the gene ends were 5 bases for V and 4 bases for J; bases not matched to a gene: 6. CDR3 DNA: TGTGCCAGCAGTCAGGACAGGGTGAGCACTGAAGCTTTCTTT. Translation gives CASSQDRVSTEAFF.

This clonotype was seen a handful of times. The limits of the CDR3 on the DNA are not certain, so only TCRdb's listed CDR3 is given. The CDR3 region is CATSDLHQPDTQYF. The chain uses TRBV24-1 and TRBJ2-3. CDR1 is KGHDR, CDR2 SFDVKD, per germline. The length of the CDR3 is 14 amino acids, counting both ends.

This clonotype occurred a few times. This sequence joins TRBV7-3 and TRBJ2-6; D ambiguous. Germline CDR1 SGHTA, CDR2 FQGTGA. V was pared by 5 bases and J by 4 bases, with 9 bases between. The CDR3 covers 14 residues. Here the CDR3 DNA reads TGTGCCAGCAGCCCTAAAAGCGGGGCCAACGTCCTGACTTTC. This translates into CASSPKSGANVLTF.

This clonotype was counted many times. The chain is built from TRBV2 and TRBJ1-1; D ambiguous. V was shortened by 1 base and J by 1 base, with 7 bases between the two germline ends. The CDR3 is 14 residues long. Germline V gene data show CDR1 as SNHLY and CDR2 as FYNNEI. CDR3 loop: CASSEEFANTEAFF. The CDR3 DNA is TGTGCCAGCAGTGAAGAGTTTGCGAACACTGAAGCTTTCTTT.

This clonotype was seen a few times. The chain couples TRBV14 to TRBJ1-1, with D unclear. The V end was cut by 0 bases, the J end by 0 bases, with 20 bases between. CDR3 size: 19 residues. Germline loops: CDR1 SGHDN, CDR2 FVKESK. This CDR3 reads CASSQEEGYAANMNTEAFF. DNA for the CDR3: TGTGCCAGCAGCCAAGAAGAGGGATACGCGGCAAACATGAACACTGAAGCTTTCTTT.

This clonotype has ten or more counts. The genes are TRBV7-2 and TRBJ1-6; D is unclear. The CDR3 has 14 residues. V was clipped by 5 bases and J by 4 bases, with 9 bases between them. Germline lookup yields CDR1 SGHTA and CDR2 FQGNSA. In DNA form, the CDR3 reads TGTGCCAGCAGCACGGACGGGTATAATTCACCCCTCCACTTT. Protein product: CASSTDGYNSPLHF.

A few counts support this clonotype. The CDR3 bases are TGTGCCAGCAGCTTAACGGGACAGGCTTGGGACGAGCAGTACTTC. Amino acids: CASSLTGQAWDEQYF. The V call is TRBV7-3, the J call TRBJ2-7; TRBD1 agrees at 8 bases. The junction had 6 bases not matched to a gene; V was cut back by 0 bases and J by 5 bases. The CDR3 has 15 residues. The V gene's germline CDR1 is SGHTA and CDR2 FQGTGA.

The gene calls are TRBV11-3 and TRBJ1-2; 9 bases are a match to TRBD1. The CDR3 contains 13 residues. Trimming took 3 bases from V and 7 from J; bases not matched to a gene: 3. Germline assignment: CDR1 SGHNT and CDR2 YENEEA. This chain's CDR3 is CASSFEDRGGYTF. CDR3 coding DNA: TGTGCCAGCAGCTTTGAGGACAGGGGTGGCTACACCTTC.

This clonotype was detected only a few times. The V gene is TRBV7-2, the J gene TRBJ2-1, with unresolved D. CDR1 is SGHTA, CDR2 FQGNSA, per germline. This CDR3 has 15 residues. The V end lost 4 bases, the J end lost 3 bases, and 13 bases lay between the germline ends. Written as DNA, the CDR3 is TGTGCCAGCAGCTCAGGAAGAGCCAACTACAATGAGCAGTTCTTC. It is translated as CASSSGRANYNEQFF.

The CDR3 DNA sequence: TGCGCCAGCAGCTTGCCCGGAGGGGGCTCTGGGGCCAACGTCCTGACTTTC. Encoded protein: CASSLPGGGSGANVLTF. The chain couples TRBV5-1 to TRBJ2-6; D assignment may be TRBD1 or TRBD2 (6 bases each). The germline V and J ends were trimmed by 1 base and 0 bases, with 11 bases remaining between them. Germline V gene lookup returns CDR1 SGHRS and CDR2 YFSETQ. There are 17 residues in the CDR3.

This chain joins TRBV6-1 and TRBJ2-3; 9 nucleotides agree with TRBD2. Germline V CDR1 and CDR2: MNHNS, SASEGT. The CDR3 consists of 16 residues. J was trimmed by 6 bases and V by 4 bases; bases with no gene match: 11. CDR3 region: CASSARERGVTDTQYF. The CDR3 region has the DNA TGTGCCAGCAGTGCCAGGGAGCGGGGGGTCACCGATACGCAGTATTTT.

This clonotype was found a few times. This sequence joins TRBV19 and TRBJ1-1; maybe TRBD1 (5 bases). The CDR3 contains 15 residues. Germline V lookup: CDR1 LNHDA, CDR2 SQIVND (reference sequence). Trimming removed 5 bases at V and 1 base at J, with 14 bases between. CDR3 region: CASSLTGTGNTEAFF. CDR3 nucleotides: TGTGCCAGTAGTCTGACGGGGACTGGGAACACTGAAGCTTTCTTT.

This clonotype was seen a handful of times. The chain has TRBV7-9 and TRBJ1-4; perhaps TRBD1 as D (5 bases). Germline CDR1 reads SEHNR; CDR2 reads FQNEAQ (reference sequence). The germline V and J ends were trimmed by 5 bases and 6 bases, with 16 bases remaining between them. There are 15 residues in the CDR3. CDR3 bases: TGTGCCAGCAGCGCCCGCGGGGGTATGGATGAAAAACTGTTTTTT. Its protein product is CASSARGGMDEKLFF.

The chain is built from TRBV20-1 and TRBJ1-1; D unresolved. CDR1 is DFQATT, CDR2 SNEGSKA, per germline (reference sequence). This CDR3 has 15 residues. Trimming removed 3 bases from V and 2 bases from J, with 16 bases in between. In nucleotides, the CDR3 is TGCAGTGCTAGTCCGGGTCCACCCAAAAACACTGAAGCTTTCTTT. Amino acid sequence: CSASPGPPKNTEAFF.

This sequence joins TRBV6-2 or TRBV6-3 and TRBJ2-3; 10 nucleotides match TRBD2. V gave up 3 bases and J gave up 0 bases; unmatched junction bases: 9. CDR3 length: 18 residues. CDR1 and CDR2 from the germline V gene are MNHEY and SVGEGT. CDR3 in DNA: TGTGCCAGCAGTTATCGCCTAGCGGGGGCCTTTAGCACAGATACGCAGTATTTT. It translates to CASSYRLAGAFSTDTQYF.